Sequencing of this T cell receptor (beta chain) was carried out in a study of regulatory T cells in long-lasting Graves disease. Across the study: The criterion for persistent Graves' disease was over 5 years of antithyroid drugs with positive TSH receptor antibodies.

As for time point: persistent/refractory GD, antithyroid drugs over 5 years with positive TRAb. PBMC RNA served as the TCR library source. The patient group derived from an endocrinology department in Xi'an, China. iRepertoire HTBI primers and Arm-PCR of CDR3 regions built TCR beta libraries. Source study methods: In the combined samples, approximately 62 TRBV and 11 to 15 TRBJ segments were identified. TCRdb reprocessed the multiplex PCR reads with MiXCR, giving one entry per CDR3 protein. Here the V and J calls rest on TCRdb's processing, not on the authors' analysis. The table shows 430,000 or so distinct CDR3 sequences, with 21% occurring only once. Between the trimmed V and J ends, which lost 5 bases and 3 bases, there was a span of 11 bases. CDR1 and CDR2 from the germline V gene are SEHNR and FQNEAQ (reference sequence). The CDR3 is 13 residues long. In its sample, this clonotype was seen many times.

This TCR came from a female donor with Graves disease. The sample here was peripheral blood mononuclear cells (PBMCs), taken when the disease was refractory, from a patient treated with antithyroid drugs. V gene TRBV7-9 combines with J gene TRBJ2-7, with D maybe TRBD1 (5 bases). CDR3 sequence: CASSPRAGYEQYF. In DNA, the CDR3 is TGTGCCAGCAGCCCCAGGGCCGGCTACGAGCAGTACTTC.